The present TCR beta chain was sequenced within a study of cytomegalovirus exposure and HLA in healthy donors. Study at large: Earlier results showed 117 million unique TCR beta sequences derived from 150 million to 200 million T cells.

Study-wide points: Researchers reported in a later analysis that common viral pathogens appeared linked to several top clusters. Presence/absence analyses assumed roughly uniform sequencing depth across donors.

Note on this clone: The antigen is undetermined.

Per the germline V gene, CDR1 is KGHSH and CDR2 is LQKENI. After removal of 6 bases from V and 10 bases from J, the junction contained 9 bases not matched to a gene. This CDR3 is 13 amino acids long. Primers: 60 Vbeta forward and 13 Jbeta reverse. TCRdb keeps only in-frame clones here, not all; method: immunoSEQ multiplex PCR. This repertoire includes 75,000 to 95,000 clones. The receptor was isolated from a woman aged 55-70 years in good health and CMV-seronegative. The sequencing input was PBMCs. The chain has TRBV18 and TRBJ2-1; 7 positions match TRBD1. This CDR3 is CASSPLQGSEQFF. CDR3 bases: TGTGCCAGCTCCCCATTACAGGGGTCGGAGCAGTTCTTC.